The rows below give T cell receptor beta chains drawn from one sample of a study of CD8+ T cells in alopecia areata. The repertoire was sequenced with immunoSEQ multiplex PCR; TCRdb's copy has only in-frame clones and lacks some. The repertoire has roughly 190,000 clones, approximately 56% of them found once; the top ten carry around 0.7%. Specimen: CD4+ T cells sorted from blood, collected at week 4, from a patient treated with tofacitinib. The receptors shown here come from a human donor with alopecia areata. The CDR3 runs from the conserved cysteine through the conserved F or W. Each record gives: D gene, V gene, CDR3 protein. The D gene is left open where the match is weak.

d_gene: -
v_gene: TRBV10-2
CDR3aa: CATNTAPTNEKLFF

d_gene: TRBD2
v_gene: TRBV4-1
CDR3aa: CASSHGKAGGIQETQYF

d_gene: -
v_gene: TRBV5-1
CDR3aa: CASSLDRTNTGELFF

d_gene: -
v_gene: TRBV15
CDR3aa: CATTAGWNTEAFF

d_gene: TRBD2
v_gene: TRBV4-3
CDR3aa: CASSQPSGATGELFF

d_gene: -
v_gene: TRBV19
CDR3aa: CASSAGRTEAFF

d_gene: -
v_gene: TRBV30
CDR3aa: CAWSVRPQRIYGYTF

d_gene: -
v_gene: TRBV10-3
CDR3aa: CAISGKPAYEQYF

d_gene: -
v_gene: TRBV27
CDR3aa: CASSFQGKGPQHF

d_gene: -
v_gene: TRBV5-6
CDR3aa: CASSLAGELFF

d_gene: TRBD2
v_gene: TRBV28
CDR3aa: CASGRRTSAQGFF

d_gene: -
v_gene: TRBV6-5
CDR3aa: CASSRQDNEQFF